This T cell receptor (beta chain) was sequenced in a study of blood T cell repertoires in COVID-19. The CDR3 is 14 residues long. Deletions cut 6 bases from V and 1 base from J, with 12 bases between. In germline, CDR1 is SGHTA, CDR2 FQGTGA. In the authors' workflow: It was from reference gene primer amplification that nucleated cell counts were estimated. The data were produced by immunoSEQ multiplex PCR, yet TCRdb's version contains in-frame clones alone and is incomplete. V, J and clone size were drawn from that table, and D and trimming were deduced from the DNA. The sample lists 120,000 or so clones, 84% occurring once.

The sample consisted of PBMCs or T cells enriched from blood (not recorded which). This rearrangement joins TRBV7-3 to TRBJ1-1, with D possibly TRBD1 on 5 matching bases. The TCR originated in a woman aged 30 to 39 who had recovered from COVID-19. The CDR3 is CASSYDSSNTEAFF. The CDR3 DNA follows: TGTGCCAGCAGTTATGACAGCTCGAACACTGAAGCTTTCTTT.